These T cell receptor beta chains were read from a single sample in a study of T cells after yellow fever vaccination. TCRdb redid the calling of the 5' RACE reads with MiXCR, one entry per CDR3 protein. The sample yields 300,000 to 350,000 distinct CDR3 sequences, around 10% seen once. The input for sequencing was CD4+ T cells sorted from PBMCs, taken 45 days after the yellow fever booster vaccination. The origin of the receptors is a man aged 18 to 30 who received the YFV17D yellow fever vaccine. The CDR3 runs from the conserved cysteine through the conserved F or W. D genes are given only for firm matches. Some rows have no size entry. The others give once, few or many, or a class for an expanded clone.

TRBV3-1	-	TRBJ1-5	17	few	CASSQGGTRGVNQPQHF	TGTGCCAGCAGCCAAGGGGGGACCAGGGGAGTTAATCAGCCCCAGCATTTT
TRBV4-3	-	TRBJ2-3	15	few	CASSQQRGRTDTQYF	TGCGCCAGCAGCCAACAACGGGGGCGCACAGATACGCAGTATTTT
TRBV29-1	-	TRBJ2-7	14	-	CSVSRDPSCYEQYF	TGCAGCGTCTCCCGGGACCCGAGCTGCTACGAGCAGTACTTC
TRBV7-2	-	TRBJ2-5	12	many	CASSNRLETQYF	TGTGCCAGCAGCAACAGACTAGAGACCCAGTACTTC
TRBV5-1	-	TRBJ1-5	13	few	CASSLEKDQPQHF	TGCGCCAGCAGCTTGGAAAAAGATCAGCCCCAGCATTTT
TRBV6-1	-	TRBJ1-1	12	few	CASILGRGEAFF	TGTGCCAGCATTCTCGGTAGGGGTGAAGCTTTCTTT
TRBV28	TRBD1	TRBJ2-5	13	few	CASRRTGLETQYF	TGTGCCAGCAGACGGACAGGGCTAGAGACCCAGTACTTC
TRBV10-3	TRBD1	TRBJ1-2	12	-	CAIRRQGGGYTF	TGTGCCATCAGAAGACAGGGCGGTGGCTACACCTTC
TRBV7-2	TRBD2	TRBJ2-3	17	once	CASSLVGGASGANTQYF	TGTGCCAGCAGCTTAGTAGGAGGCGCTAGCGGGGCAAATACGCAGTATTTT
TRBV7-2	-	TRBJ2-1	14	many	CASSYTPLEGRQFF	TGTGCCAGCAGTTACACCCCACTCGAGGGGAGGCAGTTCTTC
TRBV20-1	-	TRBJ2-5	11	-	CRWKIQETQYF	TGCAGGTGGAAGATCCAAGAGACCCAGTACTTC
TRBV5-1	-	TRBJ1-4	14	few	CASSFPGAGEKLFF	TGCGCCAGCAGCTTTCCGGGGGCTGGAGAAAAACTGTTTTTT
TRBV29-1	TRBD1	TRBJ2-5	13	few	CSVDRAGGETQYF	TGCAGCGTTGATCGGGCAGGGGGAGAGACCCAGTACTTC
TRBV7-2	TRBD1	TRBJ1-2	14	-	CASSTMGTEEGYTF	TGTGCCAGCAGCACTATGGGGACAGAAGAAGGCTACACCTTC
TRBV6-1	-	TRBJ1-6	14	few	CASSEPQGFSPLHF	TGTGCCAGCAGTGAACCTCAGGGGTTTTCACCCCTCCACTTT
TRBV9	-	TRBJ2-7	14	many	CASSETTESYEQYF	TGTGCCAGCAGCGAAACGACAGAGTCCTACGAGCAGTACTTC
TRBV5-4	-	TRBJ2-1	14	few	CASSLVTGANEQFF	TGTGCCAGCAGCTTGGTTACAGGTGCTAATGAGCAGTTCTTC
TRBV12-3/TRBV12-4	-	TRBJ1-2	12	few	CASSLGVGGYTF	TGTGCCAGCAGTCTAGGCGTGGGAGGCTACACCTTC
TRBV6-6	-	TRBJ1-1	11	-	CASGTDTEAFF	TGTGCCAGCGGGACGGACACTGAAGCTTTCTTT
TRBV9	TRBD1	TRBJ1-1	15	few	CASSKTGGANTEAFF	TGTGCCAGCAGCAAAACAGGGGGCGCGAACACTGAAGCTTTCTTT
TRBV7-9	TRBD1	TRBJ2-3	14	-	CASSPRQGSDTQYF	TGTGCCAGCAGCCCCCGACAGGGATCAGATACGCAGTATTTT
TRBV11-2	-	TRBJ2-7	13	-	CASSLDSLGEQYF	TGTGCCAGCAGCTTAGATTCCCTCGGGGAGCAGTACTTC
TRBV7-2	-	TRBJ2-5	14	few	CASSRTESQETQYF	TGTGCCAGCAGCCGGACAGAGAGTCAAGAGACCCAGTACTTC
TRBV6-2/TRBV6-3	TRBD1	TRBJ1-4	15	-	CASSPGTGRHEKLFF	TGTGCCAGCAGCCCGGGGACAGGGAGACATGAAAAACTGTTTTTT
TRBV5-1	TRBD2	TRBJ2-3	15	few	CASSPSGGAGDTQYF	TGCGCCAGCAGCCCTAGCGGGGGGGCCGGAGATACGCAGTATTTT
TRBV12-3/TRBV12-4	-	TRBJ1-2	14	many	CASSFNPEYYGYTF	TGTGCCAGCAGTTTTAATCCAGAGTACTATGGCTACACCTTC
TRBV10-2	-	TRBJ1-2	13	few	CASSSIQGYGYTF	TGCGCCAGCAGTTCGATTCAGGGGTATGGCTACACCTTC
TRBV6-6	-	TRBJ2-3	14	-	CASSYYVSADTQYF	TGTGCCAGCAGTTATTACGTTTCCGCAGATACGCAGTATTTT
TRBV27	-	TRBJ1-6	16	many	CASSLELSSYNSPLHF	TGTGCCAGCAGTCTAGAACTGAGCTCCTATAATTCACCCCTCCACTTT
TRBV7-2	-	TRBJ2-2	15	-	CASSPDGPNTGELFF	TGTGCCAGCAGCCCCGACGGACCTAACACCGGGGAGCTGTTTTTT
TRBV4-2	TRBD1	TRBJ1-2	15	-	CASSLRQGAEYGYTF	TGTGCCAGCAGCCTCCGACAGGGGGCTGAGTATGGCTACACCTTC
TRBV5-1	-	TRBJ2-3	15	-	CASSLADSPVDTQYF	TGCGCCAGCAGCTTGGCCGATTCCCCCGTGGATACGCAGTATTTT